This passage covers 3 T cell receptor beta chains from one sample sequenced in a study of siplizumab effects on memory and regulatory T cells (dated by TCRdb to between 2018 and 2021). Libraries were constructed by the immunoSEQ multiplex PCR assay. TCRdb's version of the immuneACCESS table is confined to in-frame rearrangements and falls short of the full clone set. An unresolved V gene accounts for under half of the shortfall where checked; the remainder is of unknown origin. A total of around 87,000 clones appear in this sample, about 90% of them only once. Clones ranked in the top ten supply about 16% of the sample. Input material: CD4+ T cells sorted from blood. These receptors were taken from a human donor in good health.

This clone came up once. The gene calls are TRBV18 and TRBJ2-3; 8 positions match TRBD2. The CDR3 contains 16 residues. Germline V gives CDR1 KGHSH, CDR2 LQKENI. V was pared by 4 bases and J by 5 bases, with 11 bases of the junction left unmatched. DNA of the CDR3: TGTGCCAGCTCACAAGTCGGGAGGGCCCGAGGAGATACGCAGTATTTT. Translated: CASSQVGRARGDTQYF.

This sequence joins TRBV5-6 and TRBJ1-2, with a weak D call TRBD1 (6 bases). Germline-derived CDR1 and CDR2 are SGHDT and YYEEEE. The V end lost 3 bases, the J end lost 3 bases, and 15 bases lay between the germline ends. The CDR3 covers 15 residues. CDR3 in amino acids: CASSSTGLSYYGYTF. The DNA of the CDR3 is TGTGCCAGCAGCTCTACAGGGCTATCTTACTATGGCTACACCTTC.

V and J are TRBV12-5 and TRBJ1-2; D remains unclear. The V and J ends lost 0 bases and 5 bases respectively, with 13 bases between them. The CDR3 contains 15 residues. CDR1 and CDR2 from the germline V gene are LGHNT and FRNRAP. CDR3 nucleotide sequence: TGTGCTAGTGGTTTGGTAGCAGCTATTTATTATGGCTACACCTTC. Its protein product is CASGLVAAIYYGYTF.